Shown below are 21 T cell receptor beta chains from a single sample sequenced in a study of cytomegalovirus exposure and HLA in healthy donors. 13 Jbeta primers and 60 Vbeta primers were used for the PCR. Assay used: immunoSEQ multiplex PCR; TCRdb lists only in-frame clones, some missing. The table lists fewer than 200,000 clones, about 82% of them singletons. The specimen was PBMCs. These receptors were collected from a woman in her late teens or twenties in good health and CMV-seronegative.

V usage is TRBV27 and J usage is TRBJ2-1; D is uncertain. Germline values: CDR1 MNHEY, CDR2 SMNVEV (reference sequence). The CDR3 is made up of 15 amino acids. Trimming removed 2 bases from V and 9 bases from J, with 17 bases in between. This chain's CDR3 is CASSLEWATPSEQFF. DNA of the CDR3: TGTGCCAGCAGTTTAGAGTGGGCCACACCCAGTGAGCAGTTCTTC.

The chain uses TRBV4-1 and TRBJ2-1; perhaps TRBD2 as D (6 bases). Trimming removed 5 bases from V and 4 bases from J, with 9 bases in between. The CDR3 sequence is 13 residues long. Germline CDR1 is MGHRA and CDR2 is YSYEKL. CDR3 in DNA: TGCGCCAGCAGCGGACTACGTTACAATGAGCAGTTCTTC. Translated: CASSGLRYNEQFF.

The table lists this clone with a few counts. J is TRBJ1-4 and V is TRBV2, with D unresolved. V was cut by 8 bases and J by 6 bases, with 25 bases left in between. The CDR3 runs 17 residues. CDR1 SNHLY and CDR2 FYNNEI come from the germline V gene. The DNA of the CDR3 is TGTGCCAGCTCTAAATCCACAATCCGGGTACCGTATGAAAAACTGTTTTTT. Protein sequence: CASSKSTIRVPYEKLFF.

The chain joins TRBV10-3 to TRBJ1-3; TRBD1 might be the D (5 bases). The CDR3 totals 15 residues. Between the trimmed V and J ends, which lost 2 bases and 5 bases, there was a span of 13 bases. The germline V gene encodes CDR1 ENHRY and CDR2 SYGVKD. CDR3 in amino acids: CAISEPPGSRNTIYF. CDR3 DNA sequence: TGTGCCATCAGTGAGCCTCCAGGGTCGAGAAACACCATATATTTT.

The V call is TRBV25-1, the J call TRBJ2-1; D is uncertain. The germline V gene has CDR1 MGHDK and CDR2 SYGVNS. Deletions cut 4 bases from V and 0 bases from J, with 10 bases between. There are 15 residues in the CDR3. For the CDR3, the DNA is TGTGCCAGCAGTGGTACTGAAAGCTCCTACAATGAGCAGTTCTTC. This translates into CASSGTESSYNEQFF.

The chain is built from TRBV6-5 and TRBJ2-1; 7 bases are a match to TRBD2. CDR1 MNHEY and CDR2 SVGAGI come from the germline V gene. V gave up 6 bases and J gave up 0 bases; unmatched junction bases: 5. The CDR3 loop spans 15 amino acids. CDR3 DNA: TGTGCCAGCAGATCAAGCGGGAACTCCTACAATGAGCAGTTCTTC. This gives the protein CASRSSGNSYNEQFF.

DNA for the CDR3: TGTGCCTGGAGTGTCTATCCCCCCAACAGGGGGCGGATCGACGAGCAGTACTTC. Protein product: CAWSVYPPNRGRIDEQYF. The chain combines TRBV30 with TRBJ2-5; TRBD1 aligns across 9 bases. Gene TRBJ2-7 matches the end of the DNA better, so the J call may be wrong. The V gene's germline CDR1 is GTSNPN and CDR2 SVGIG (reference sequence). This CDR3 has 18 residues.

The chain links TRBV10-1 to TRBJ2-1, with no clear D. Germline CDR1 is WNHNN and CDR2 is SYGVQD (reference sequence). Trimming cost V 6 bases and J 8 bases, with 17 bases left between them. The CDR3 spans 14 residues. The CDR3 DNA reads TGCGCCAGCAGCTACCCCCCCCAACGGGATGAGCAGTTCTTC. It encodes CASSYPPQRDEQFF.

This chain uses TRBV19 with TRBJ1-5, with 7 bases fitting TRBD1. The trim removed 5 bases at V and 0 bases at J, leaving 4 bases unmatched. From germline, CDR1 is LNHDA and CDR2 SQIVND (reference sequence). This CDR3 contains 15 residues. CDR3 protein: CASSFGQVSNQPQHF. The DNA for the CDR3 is TGTGCCAGTAGTTTCGGACAGGTTAGCAATCAGCCCCAGCATTTT.

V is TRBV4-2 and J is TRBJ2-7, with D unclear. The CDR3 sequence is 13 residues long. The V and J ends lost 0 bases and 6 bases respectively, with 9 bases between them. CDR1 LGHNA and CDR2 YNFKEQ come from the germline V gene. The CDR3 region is CASSQEALGEQYF. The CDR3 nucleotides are TGTGCCAGCAGCCAAGAAGCCCTCGGCGAGCAGTACTTC.

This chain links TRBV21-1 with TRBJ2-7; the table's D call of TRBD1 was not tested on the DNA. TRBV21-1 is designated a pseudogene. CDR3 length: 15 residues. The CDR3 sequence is CASSKDSGSGDEQYF. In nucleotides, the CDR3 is TGTGCCAGCAGCAAAGATTCAGGGTCGGGTGACGAGCAGTACTTC.

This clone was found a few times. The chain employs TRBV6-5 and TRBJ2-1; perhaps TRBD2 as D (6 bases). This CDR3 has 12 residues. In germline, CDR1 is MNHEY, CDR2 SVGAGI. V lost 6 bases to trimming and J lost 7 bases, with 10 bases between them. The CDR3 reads CASREAGNEQFF. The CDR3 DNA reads TGTGCCAGCAGGGAGGCGGGAAATGAGCAGTTCTTC.

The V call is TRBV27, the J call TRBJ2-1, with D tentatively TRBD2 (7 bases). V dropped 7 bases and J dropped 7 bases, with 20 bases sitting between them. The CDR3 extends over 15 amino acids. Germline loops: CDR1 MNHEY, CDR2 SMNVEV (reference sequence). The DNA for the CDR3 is TGTGCCAGCACCGACCCGGTCGGGGGGCTGAATGAGCAGTTCTTC. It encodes CASTDPVGGLNEQFF.

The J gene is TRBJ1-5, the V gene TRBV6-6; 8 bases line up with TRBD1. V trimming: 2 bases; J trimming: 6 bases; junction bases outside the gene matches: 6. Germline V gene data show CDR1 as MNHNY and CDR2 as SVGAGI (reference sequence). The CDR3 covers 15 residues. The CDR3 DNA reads TGTGCCAGCAGTTACGGGCAGGGGGCCGGTCAGCCCCAGCATTTT. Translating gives CASSYGQGAGQPQHF.

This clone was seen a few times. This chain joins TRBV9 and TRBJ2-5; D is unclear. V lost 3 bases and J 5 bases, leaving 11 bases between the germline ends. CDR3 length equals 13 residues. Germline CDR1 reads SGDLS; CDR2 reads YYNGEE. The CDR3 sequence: CASSASSWETQYF. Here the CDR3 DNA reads TGTGCCAGCAGCGCCTCAAGCTGGGAGACCCAGTACTTC.

The CDR3 spells CASSLGGASYNEQFF. CDR3 nucleotide sequence: TGTGCCAGCAGCTTAGGGGGAGCCTCCTACAATGAGCAGTTCTTC. This sequence joins TRBV11-3 and TRBJ2-1; TRBD2 is a possible D gene (5 bases). Germline assignment: CDR1 SGHNT and CDR2 YENEEA. Trimming shortened V by 1 base and J by 0 bases, and 7 bases separated the two germline ends. The CDR3 extends over 15 amino acids.

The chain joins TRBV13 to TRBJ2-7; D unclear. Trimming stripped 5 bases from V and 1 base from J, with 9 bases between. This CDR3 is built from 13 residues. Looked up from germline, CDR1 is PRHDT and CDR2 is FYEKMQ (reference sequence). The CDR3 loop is CASSPQNSYEQYF. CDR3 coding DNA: TGTGCCAGCAGCCCACAGAATTCCTACGAGCAGTACTTC.

The CDR3 reads CASTHGLEGYEQYF. CDR3 DNA: TGTGCCAGCACCCACGGGTTGGAGGGTTACGAGCAGTACTTC. The V and J genes are TRBV2 and TRBJ2-7; D possibly corresponds to TRBD2 (6 bases). This CDR3 has 14 amino acids. CDR1 and CDR2 (germline): SNHLY, FYNNEI. The ends were cut back, 7 bases at V and 4 bases at J, with 17 bases in the middle.

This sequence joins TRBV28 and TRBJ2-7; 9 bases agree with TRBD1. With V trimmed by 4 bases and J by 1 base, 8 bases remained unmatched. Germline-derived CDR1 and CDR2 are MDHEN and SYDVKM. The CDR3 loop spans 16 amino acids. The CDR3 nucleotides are TGTGCCAGCAGTTGCCACAGGGGGCGCGGGTCCTACGAGCAGTACTTC. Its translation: CASSCHRGRGSYEQYF.

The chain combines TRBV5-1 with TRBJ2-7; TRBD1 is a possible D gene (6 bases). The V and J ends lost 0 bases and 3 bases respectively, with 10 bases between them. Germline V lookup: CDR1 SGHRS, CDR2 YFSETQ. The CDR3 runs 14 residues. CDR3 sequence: CASSLGDIDYEQYF. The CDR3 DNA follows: TGCGCCAGCAGCTTGGGGGACATAGACTACGAGCAGTACTTC. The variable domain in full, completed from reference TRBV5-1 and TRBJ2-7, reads KAGVTQTPRYLIKTRGQQVTLSCSPISGHRSVSWYQQTPGQGLQFLFEYFSETQRNKGNFPGRFSGRQFSNSRSEMNVSTLELGDSALYLCASSLGDIDYEQYFGPGTRLTVT.

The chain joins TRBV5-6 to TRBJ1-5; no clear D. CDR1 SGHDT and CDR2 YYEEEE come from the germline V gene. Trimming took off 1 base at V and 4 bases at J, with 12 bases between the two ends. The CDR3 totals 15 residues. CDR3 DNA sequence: TGTGCCAGCAGCTTGAGCGGTGGGGTAAATCAGCCCCAGCATTTT. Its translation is CASSLSGGVNQPQHF.